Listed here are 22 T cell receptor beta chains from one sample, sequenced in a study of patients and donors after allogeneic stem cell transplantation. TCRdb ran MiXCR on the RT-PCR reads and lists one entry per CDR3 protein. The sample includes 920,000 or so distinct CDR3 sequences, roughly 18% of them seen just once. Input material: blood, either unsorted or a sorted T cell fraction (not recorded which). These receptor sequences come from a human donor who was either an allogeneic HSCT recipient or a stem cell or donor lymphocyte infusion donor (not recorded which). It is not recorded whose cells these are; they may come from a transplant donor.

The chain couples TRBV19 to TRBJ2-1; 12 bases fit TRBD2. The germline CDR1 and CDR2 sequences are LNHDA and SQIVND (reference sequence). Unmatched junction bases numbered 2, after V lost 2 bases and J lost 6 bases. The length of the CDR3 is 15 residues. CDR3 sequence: CASSISSGRANEQFF. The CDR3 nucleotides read TGTGCCAGTAGTATATCTAGCGGGAGGGCCAATGAGCAGTTCTTC.

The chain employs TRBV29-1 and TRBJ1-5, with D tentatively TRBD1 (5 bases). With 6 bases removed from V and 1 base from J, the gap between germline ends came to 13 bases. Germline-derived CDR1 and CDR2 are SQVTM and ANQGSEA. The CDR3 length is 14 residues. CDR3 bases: TGCAGCGTGTTGGGGGGGGGAAGCAATCAGCCCCAGCATTTT. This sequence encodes CSVLGGGSNQPQHF.

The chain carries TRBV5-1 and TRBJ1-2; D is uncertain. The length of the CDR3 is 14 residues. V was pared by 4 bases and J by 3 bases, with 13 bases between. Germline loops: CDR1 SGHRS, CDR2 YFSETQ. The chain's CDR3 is CASSPVSPDYGYTF. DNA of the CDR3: TGCGCCAGCAGCCCGGTCTCCCCCGACTATGGCTACACCTTC.

CDR3 protein: CAISEESRTNNEQFF. CDR3 nucleotides: TGTGCCATCAGTGAGGAGTCCAGGACCAACAATGAGCAGTTCTTC. This rearrangement joins TRBV10-3 to TRBJ2-1; no clear D gene. This CDR3 spans 15 amino acids. Trimming took 2 bases from V and 5 from J, leaving 13 bases between them. The germline CDR1 and CDR2 sequences are ENHRY and SYGVKD.

As DNA, the CDR3 is TGTGCCAGCCGGGGGGCGGGTGATTCACCCCTCCACTTT. Protein sequence: CASRGAGDSPLHF. The V and J genes are TRBV12-3 or TRBV12-4 and TRBJ1-6, with D possibly matching TRBD1 (6 bases). This CDR3 has 13 residues. The V end lost 8 bases, the J end lost 8 bases, and 13 bases lay between the germline ends.

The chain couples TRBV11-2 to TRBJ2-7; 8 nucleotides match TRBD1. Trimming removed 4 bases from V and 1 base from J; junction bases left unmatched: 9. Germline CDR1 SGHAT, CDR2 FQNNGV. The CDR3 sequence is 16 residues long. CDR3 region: CASSSGAGTGSYEQYF. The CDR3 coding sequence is TGTGCCAGCAGCTCAGGGGCAGGGACAGGTTCCTACGAGCAGTACTTC.

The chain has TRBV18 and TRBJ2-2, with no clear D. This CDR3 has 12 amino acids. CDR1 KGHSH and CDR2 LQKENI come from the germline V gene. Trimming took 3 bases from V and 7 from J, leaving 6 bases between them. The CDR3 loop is CASSPFGGELFF. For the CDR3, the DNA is TGTGCCAGCTCACCCTTTGGCGGGGAGCTGTTTTTT.

CDR3 loop: CASSQVWGTGTKSTDTQYF. CDR3 sequence (DNA): TGCGCCAGCAGCCAAGTTTGGGGAACAGGGACAAAATCCACAGATACGCAGTATTTT. The J gene is TRBJ2-3, the V gene TRBV4-3; possible D gene TRBD1, 6 bases. The CDR3 consists of 19 residues. Germline lookup yields CDR1 LGHNA and CDR2 YSLEER. With 1 base removed from V and 2 bases from J, the gap between germline ends came to 22 bases.

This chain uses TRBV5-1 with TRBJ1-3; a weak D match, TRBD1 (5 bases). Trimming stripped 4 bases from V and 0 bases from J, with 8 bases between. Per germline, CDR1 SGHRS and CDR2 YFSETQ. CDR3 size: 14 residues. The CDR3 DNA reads TGCGCCAGCAGCGCCGGGGGCTCTGGAAACACCATATATTTT. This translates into CASSAGGSGNTIYF.

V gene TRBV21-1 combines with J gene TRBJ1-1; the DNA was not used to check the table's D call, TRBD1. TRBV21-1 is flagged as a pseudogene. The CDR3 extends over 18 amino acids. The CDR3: CASSKFSSRDRGATEAFF. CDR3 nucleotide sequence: TGTGCCAGCAGCAAGTTTTCTTCTCGGGACAGAGGGGCCACTGAAGCTTTCTTT.

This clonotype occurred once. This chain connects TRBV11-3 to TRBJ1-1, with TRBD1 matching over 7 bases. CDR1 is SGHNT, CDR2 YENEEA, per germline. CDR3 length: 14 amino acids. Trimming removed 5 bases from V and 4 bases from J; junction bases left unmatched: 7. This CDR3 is CASSPRGWATEAFF. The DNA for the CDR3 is TGTGCCAGCAGCCCCAGGGGGTGGGCCACTGAAGCTTTCTTT.

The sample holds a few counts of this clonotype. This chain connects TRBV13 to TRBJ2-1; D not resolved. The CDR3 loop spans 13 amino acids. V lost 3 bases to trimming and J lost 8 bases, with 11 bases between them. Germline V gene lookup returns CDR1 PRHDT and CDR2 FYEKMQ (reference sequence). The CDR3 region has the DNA TGTGCCAGCAGCTTGCGAGCTTACGATGAGCAGTTCTTC. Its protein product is CASSLRAYDEQFF.

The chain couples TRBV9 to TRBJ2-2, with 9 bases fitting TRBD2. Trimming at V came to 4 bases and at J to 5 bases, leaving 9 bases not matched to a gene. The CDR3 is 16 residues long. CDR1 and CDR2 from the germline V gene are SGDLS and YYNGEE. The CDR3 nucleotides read TGTGCCAGCAGCCCTGTAGCGGGAGTGGGAACCGGGGAGCTGTTTTTT. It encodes CASSPVAGVGTGELFF.

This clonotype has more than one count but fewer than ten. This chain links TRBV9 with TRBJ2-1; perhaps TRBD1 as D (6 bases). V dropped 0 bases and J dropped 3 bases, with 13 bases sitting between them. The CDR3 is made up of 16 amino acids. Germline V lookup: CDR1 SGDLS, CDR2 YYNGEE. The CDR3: CASSVGRQESYNEQFF. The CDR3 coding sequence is TGTGCCAGCAGCGTAGGCCGACAGGAAAGCTACAATGAGCAGTTCTTC.

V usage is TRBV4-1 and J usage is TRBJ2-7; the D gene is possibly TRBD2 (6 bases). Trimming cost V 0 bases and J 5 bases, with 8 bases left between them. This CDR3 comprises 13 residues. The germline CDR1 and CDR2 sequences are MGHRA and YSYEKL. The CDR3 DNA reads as TGCGCCAGCAGCCAAGATTCGGGGGACGAGCAGTACTTC. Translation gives CASSQDSGDEQYF.

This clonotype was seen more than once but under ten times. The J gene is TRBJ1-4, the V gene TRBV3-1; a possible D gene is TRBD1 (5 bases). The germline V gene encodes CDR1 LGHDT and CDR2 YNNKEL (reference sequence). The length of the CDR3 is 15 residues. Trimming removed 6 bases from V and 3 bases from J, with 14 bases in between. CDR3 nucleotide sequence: TGTGCCAGCAGAGATTCCGGGACCGCTAATGAAAAACTGTTTTTT. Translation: CASRDSGTANEKLFF.

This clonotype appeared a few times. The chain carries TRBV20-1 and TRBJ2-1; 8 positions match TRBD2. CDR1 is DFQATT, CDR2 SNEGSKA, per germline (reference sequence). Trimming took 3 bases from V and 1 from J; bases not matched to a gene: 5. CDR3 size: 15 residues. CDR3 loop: CSASGRAQSYNEQFF. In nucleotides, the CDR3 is TGCAGTGCTAGCGGGAGGGCCCAGTCCTACAATGAGCAGTTCTTC.

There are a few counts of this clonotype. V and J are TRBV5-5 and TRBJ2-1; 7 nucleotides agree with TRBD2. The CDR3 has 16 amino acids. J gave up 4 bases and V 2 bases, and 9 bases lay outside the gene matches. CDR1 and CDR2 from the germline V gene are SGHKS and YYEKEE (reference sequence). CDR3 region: CASSFGGGSAYNEQFF. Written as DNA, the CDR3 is TGTGCCAGCAGCTTCGGTGGCGGGAGCGCATACAATGAGCAGTTCTTC.

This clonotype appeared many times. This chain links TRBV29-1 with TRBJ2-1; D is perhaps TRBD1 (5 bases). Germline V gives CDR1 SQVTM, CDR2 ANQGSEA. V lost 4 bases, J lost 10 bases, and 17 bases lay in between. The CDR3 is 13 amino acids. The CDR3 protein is CSVVRGVGSEQFF. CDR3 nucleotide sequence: TGCAGCGTTGTAAGGGGTGTTGGCAGCGAGCAGTTCTTC.

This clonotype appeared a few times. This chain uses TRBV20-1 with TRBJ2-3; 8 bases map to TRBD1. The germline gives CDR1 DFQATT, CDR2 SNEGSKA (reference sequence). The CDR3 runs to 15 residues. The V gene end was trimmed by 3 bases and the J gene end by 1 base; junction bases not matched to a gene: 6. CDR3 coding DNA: TGCAGTGCTAGGGGCCTGGGACAGGGCACAGATACGCAGTATTTT. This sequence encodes CSARGLGQGTDTQYF.

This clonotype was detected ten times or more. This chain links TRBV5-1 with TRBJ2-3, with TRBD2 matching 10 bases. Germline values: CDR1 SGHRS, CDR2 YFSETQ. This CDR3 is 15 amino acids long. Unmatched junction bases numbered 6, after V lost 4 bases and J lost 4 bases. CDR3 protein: CASSPRTSGSDTQYF. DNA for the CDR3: TGCGCCAGCAGCCCTCGGACTAGCGGATCAGATACGCAGTATTTT.

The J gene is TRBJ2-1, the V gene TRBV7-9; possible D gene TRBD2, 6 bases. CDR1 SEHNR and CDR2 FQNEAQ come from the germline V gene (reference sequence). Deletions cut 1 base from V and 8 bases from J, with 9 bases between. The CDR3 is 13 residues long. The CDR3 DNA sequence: TGTGCCAGCAGCTTAGTCGGGAGTTATGAGCAGTTCTTC. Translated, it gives CASSLVGSYEQFF.